This is a list of T cell receptor beta chains from one sample in a study of T cell responses to AZD1222 COVID-19 vaccine. Data came from immunoSEQ multiplex PCR; TCRdb stores just in-frame clones and leaves some out. The repertoire consists of roughly 120,000 clones, with roughly nine tenths occurring once and the leading ten covering 7.5%. Specimen: peripheral blood, collected on day 0 of AZD1222 vaccination. The receptors originated from an adult in good health. Both conserved end residues are part of each CDR3. The order of the fields is V gene, J gene, clone size, D gene, CDR3 protein, CDR3 DNA. D genes are given only for firm matches. Rows give clone size only sometimes, using once, few, many, or a class for an expanded clone.

V: TRBV19; J: TRBJ1-5; size: .; D: .; CDR3: CASSIVGQRNQPQHF; DNA: TGTGCCAGTAGTATAGTTGGACAGCGAAATCAGCCCCAGCATTTT
V: TRBV2; J: TRBJ2-2; size: .; D: .; CDR3: CASTTHTGELFF; DNA: TGTGCCAGCACTACACACACCGGGGAGCTGTTTTTT
V: TRBV19; J: TRBJ1-4; size: few; D: TRBD1; CDR3: CASSIDRWGTENEKLFF; DNA: TGTGCCAGTAGTATAGATCGGTGGGGGACAGAAAATGAAAAACTGTTTTTT
V: TRBV29-1; J: TRBJ2-2; size: .; D: .; CDR3: CSVASARGAAGELFF; DNA: TGCAGCGTTGCGTCCGCCAGGGGGGCCGCCGGGGAGCTGTTTTTT
V: TRBV3-1/TRBV3-2; J: TRBJ2-1; size: .; D: .; CDR3: CASSATDGGGWGEQFF; DNA: TGTGCCAGCAGCGCGACTGACGGCGGGGGCTGGGGTGAGCAGTTCTTC
V: TRBV28; J: TRBJ2-1; size: .; D: TRBD1; CDR3: CASSSDRVGGRGYEQFF; DNA: TGTGCCAGCAGTTCGGACAGGGTAGGGGGTAGGGGATATGAGCAGTTCTTC
V: TRBV24-1; J: TRBJ2-3; size: .; D: .; CDR3: CAISGNMGHTDTQYF; DNA: TGTGCCATTTCTGGCAACATGGGGCACACAGATACGCAGTATTTT
V: TRBV7-3; J: TRBJ2-1; size: .; D: .; CDR3: CASSFSGSDRGEQFF; DNA: TGTGCCAGCAGCTTTTCCGGGAGTGATCGGGGTGAGCAGTTCTTC
V: TRBV5-4; J: TRBJ1-2; size: .; D: TRBD1; CDR3: CASSPWTGDGYTF; DNA: TGTGCCAGCAGCCCCTGGACAGGGGACGGCTACACCTTC
V: TRBV9; J: TRBJ2-1; size: .; D: TRBD2; CDR3: CASSAASGGSYNEQFF; DNA: TGTGCCAGCAGCGCCGCTTCGGGAGGGTCCTACAATGAGCAGTTCTTC
V: TRBV2; J: TRBJ2-7; size: .; D: .; CDR3: CASNPYEQYF; DNA: TGTGCCAGCAACCCATACGAGCAGTACTTC
V: TRBV19; J: TRBJ1-5; size: .; D: .; CDR3: CASSLPTNNQPQHF; DNA: TGTGCCAGTAGTCTACCCACCAACAATCAGCCCCAGCATTTT
V: TRBV6-5; J: TRBJ2-1; size: .; D: TRBD1; CDR3: CASRATGGGYNEQFF; DNA: TGTGCCAGCAGGGCGACAGGGGGCGGTTACAATGAGCAGTTCTTC
V: TRBV12-3/TRBV12-4; J: TRBJ1-2; size: .; D: .; CDR3: CASISWGNYGYTF; DNA: TGTGCCAGCATTTCATGGGGGAACTATGGCTACACCTTC
V: TRBV2; J: TRBJ1-2; size: .; D: .; CDR3: CASSPTGQHYGYTF; DNA: TGTGCCAGCAGCCCAACCGGACAGCACTATGGCTACACCTTC
V: TRBV30; J: TRBJ2-6; size: .; D: .; CDR3: CAWRRGRTRSGANVLTF; DNA: TGTGCCTGGAGGAGGGGCCGGACCCGCTCTGGGGCCAACGTCCTGACTTTC
V: TRBV27; J: TRBJ1-1; size: .; D: .; CDR3: CASSSVSWDTEAFF; DNA: TGTGCCAGCAGTTCGGTCAGTTGGGACACTGAAGCTTTCTTT
V: TRBV7-3; J: TRBJ1-3; size: .; D: TRBD1; CDR3: CASSEKSGGGNTIYF; DNA: TGTGCCAGCAGCGAGAAATCAGGGGGCGGAAACACCATATATTTT
V: TRBV3-1/TRBV3-2; J: TRBJ1-1; size: few; D: TRBD1; CDR3: CASSQWDRATEAFF; DNA: TGTGCCAGCAGCCAATGGGACAGGGCCACTGAAGCTTTCTTT
V: TRBV3-1/TRBV3-2; J: TRBJ2-7; size: .; D: TRBD1; CDR3: CASSQVDREPYEQYF; DNA: TGTGCCAGCAGCCAAGTTGACAGGGAACCCTACGAGCAGTACTTC
V: TRBV11-2; J: TRBJ2-7; size: .; D: TRBD1; CDR3: CASSLYDRVNQGF; DNA: TGTGCCAGCAGCTTATACGACAGGGTCAACCAGGGCTTC
V: TRBV12-5; J: TRBJ1-1; size: .; D: TRBD1; CDR3: CASGLVKWTGGSMNTEAFF; DNA: TGTGCTAGTGGTTTGGTCAAATGGACAGGGGGCAGTATGAACACTGAAGCTTTCTTT
V: TRBV5-8; J: TRBJ1-1; size: .; D: .; CDR3: CASSLGPNTEAFF; DNA: TGTGCCAGCAGCCTGGGACCGAACACTGAAGCTTTCTTT
V: TRBV14; J: TRBJ1-2; size: .; D: .; CDR3: CASSQQGSRDYGYTF; DNA: TGTGCCAGCAGCCAACAGGGTTCCCGTGACTATGGCTACACCTTC
V: TRBV11-2; J: TRBJ1-1; size: .; D: .; CDR3: CASSPDLESKTFF; DNA: TGTGCCAGCAGTCCTGATTTGGAGTCTAAGACTTTCTTT
V: TRBV5-4; J: TRBJ2-5; size: .; D: .; CDR3: CASSLGGRVRETQYF; DNA: TGTGCCAGCAGCTTGGGCGGAAGGGTCCGGGAGACCCAGTACTTC
V: TRBV25-1; J: TRBJ2-7; size: once; D: .; CDR3: CASSGGNEQYF; DNA: TGTGCCAGCAGTGGCGGGAACGAGCAGTACTTC
V: TRBV3-1/TRBV3-2; J: TRBJ1-1; size: .; D: .; CDR3: CASSQGRGSEAFF; DNA: TGTGCCAGCAGCCAAGGGCGAGGGTCTGAAGCTTTCTTT
V: TRBV19; J: TRBJ1-4; size: .; D: .; CDR3: CASSMRAAEKLFF; DNA: TGTGCCAGTAGTATGCGGGCTGCAGAAAAACTGTTTTTT
V: TRBV19; J: TRBJ1-3; size: .; D: TRBD1; CDR3: CASSAGQGEEDTIYF; DNA: TGTGCCAGTAGTGCCGGACAGGGCGAGGAAGACACCATATATTTT
V: TRBV5-1; J: TRBJ1-2; size: .; D: .; CDR3: CASSLAENYGYTF; DNA: TGCGCCAGCAGCTTGGCAGAGAATTATGGCTACACCTTC
V: TRBV3-1/TRBV3-2; J: TRBJ1-2; size: .; D: .; CDR3: CASSQDLGGYGYTF; DNA: TGTGCCAGCAGCCAAGATCTGGGAGGGTATGGCTACACCTTC
V: TRBV6-5; J: TRBJ1-1; size: .; D: .; CDR3: CASSYSGGDENTEAFF; DNA: TGTGCCAGCAGTTACTCGGGAGGGGACGAGAACACTGAAGCTTTCTTT
V: TRBV14; J: TRBJ1-2; size: .; D: .; CDR3: CASSVQGNYGYTF; DNA: TGTGCCAGCAGCGTTCAGGGTAACTATGGCTACACCTTC
V: TRBV6-5; J: TRBJ1-5; size: .; D: .; CDR3: CASSYSTNQPQHF; DNA: TGTGCCAGCAGTTATTCTACGAATCAGCCCCAGCATTTT
V: TRBV5-1; J: TRBJ1-5; size: .; D: .; CDR3: CASSLDSSNQPQHF; DNA: TGCGCCAGCAGCTTGGACAGTAGCAATCAGCCCCAGCATTTT
V: TRBV10-3; J: TRBJ1-1; size: .; D: .; CDR3: CASLRVRDTEAFF; DNA: TGTGCCAGCTTGAGGGTGCGGGACACTGAAGCTTTCTTT
V: TRBV2; J: TRBJ1-5; size: .; D: TRBD1; CDR3: CASSTGGVQPQHF; DNA: TGTGCCAGCAGTACAGGGGGGGTTCAGCCCCAGCATTTT
V: TRBV6-5; J: TRBJ1-2; size: .; D: .; CDR3: CASSYLGKSGYTF; DNA: TGTGCCAGCAGTTACTTGGGGAAGTCCGGCTACACCTTC
V: TRBV5-1; J: TRBJ2-7; size: .; D: TRBD1; CDR3: CASSGQGAKTYEQYF; DNA: TGCGCCAGCAGCGGACAGGGGGCGAAGACCTACGAGCAGTACTTC
V: TRBV7-2; J: TRBJ1-5; size: once; D: .; CDR3: CASSSGGAQHF; DNA: TGTGCCAGCAGCTCCGGGGGGGCCCAGCATTTT
V: TRBV6-2/TRBV6-3; J: TRBJ1-4; size: .; D: TRBD1; CDR3: CASSETPDRVEKLFF; DNA: TGTGCCAGCAGTGAGACTCCCGACAGGGTCGAAAAACTGTTTTTT
V: TRBV5-4; J: TRBJ1-5; size: .; D: .; CDR3: CASSADRINQPQHF; DNA: TGTGCCAGCAGCGCGGACAGAATAAATCAGCCCCAGCATTTT
V: TRBV13; J: TRBJ1-2; size: .; D: .; CDR3: CASSFGTDLNYGYTF; DNA: TGTGCCAGCAGCTTTGGAACAGATCTTAACTATGGCTACACCTTC
V: TRBV9; J: TRBJ1-2; size: .; D: TRBD1; CDR3: CASSIRQGEGGYTF; DNA: TGTGCCAGCAGCATCAGACAGGGGGAGGGTGGCTACACCTTC
V: TRBV5-4; J: TRBJ2-3; size: .; D: TRBD2; CDR3: CASTQGLAGSGTQYF; DNA: TGTGCCAGCACCCAGGGACTAGCGGGGTCTGGTACGCAGTATTTT
V: TRBV7-7; J: TRBJ2-2; size: once; D: TRBD1; CDR3: CASSLGTGHNGELFF; DNA: TGTGCCAGCAGCTTAGGGACAGGGCATAACGGGGAGCTGTTTTTT
V: TRBV4-1; J: TRBJ1-6; size: .; D: .; CDR3: CASSHGAVGGVYNSPLHF; DNA: TGCGCCAGCAGCCACGGGGCGGTGGGGGGGGTCTATAATTCACCCCTCCACTTT
V: TRBV27; J: TRBJ2-5; size: .; D: TRBD2; CDR3: CASSKQTSGNQETQYF; DNA: TGTGCCAGCAGTAAGCAGACTAGCGGGAATCAAGAGACCCAGTACTTC
V: TRBV6-4; J: TRBJ2-3; size: once; D: TRBD1; CDR3: CASSPTGTGEGDTQYF; DNA: TGTGCCAGCAGCCCAACCGGGACAGGGGAAGGAGATACGCAGTATTTT
V: TRBV30; J: TRBJ1-2; size: .; D: .; CDR3: CAWRSAGYTF; DNA: TGTGCCTGGAGGTCTGCTGGCTACACCTTC
V: TRBV4-2; J: TRBJ1-1; size: .; D: .; CDR3: CASSQDPVNTEAFF; DNA: TGTGCCAGCAGCCAAGACCCAGTGAACACTGAAGCTTTCTTT
V: TRBV12-3/TRBV12-4; J: TRBJ1-1; size: .; D: .; CDR3: CASSLGSETEAFF; DNA: TGTGCCAGCAGTTTAGGCTCAGAGACTGAAGCTTTCTTT
V: TRBV6-1; J: TRBJ2-7; size: .; D: TRBD1; CDR3: CASSAYGTGSSYEQYF; DNA: TGTGCCAGCAGTGCATACGGGACAGGGAGCTCCTACGAGCAGTACTTC
V: TRBV14; J: TRBJ1-1; size: .; D: .; CDR3: CASSRGGNTEAFF; DNA: TGTGCCAGCAGCCGCGGGGGGAACACTGAAGCTTTCTTT
V: TRBV2; J: TRBJ1-3; size: .; D: .; CDR3: CASSEEGWDTIYF; DNA: TGTGCCAGCAGTGAAGAGGGGTGGGACACCATATATTTT
V: TRBV19; J: TRBJ2-7; size: .; D: .; CDR3: CASGKTYEQYF; DNA: TGTGCCAGCGGGAAGACCTACGAGCAGTACTTC